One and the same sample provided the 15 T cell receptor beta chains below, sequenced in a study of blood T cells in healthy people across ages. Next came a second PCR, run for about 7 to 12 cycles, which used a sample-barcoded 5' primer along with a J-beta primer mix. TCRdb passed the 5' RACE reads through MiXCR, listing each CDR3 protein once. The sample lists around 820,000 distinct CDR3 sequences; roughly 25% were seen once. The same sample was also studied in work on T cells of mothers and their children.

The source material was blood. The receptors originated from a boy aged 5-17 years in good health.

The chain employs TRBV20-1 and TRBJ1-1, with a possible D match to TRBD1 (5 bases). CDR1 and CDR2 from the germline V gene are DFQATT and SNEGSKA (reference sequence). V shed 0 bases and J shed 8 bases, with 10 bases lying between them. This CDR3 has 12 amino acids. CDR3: CSARETDREAFF. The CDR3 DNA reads TGCAGTGCTAGAGAGACAGATAGAGAAGCTTTCTTT.

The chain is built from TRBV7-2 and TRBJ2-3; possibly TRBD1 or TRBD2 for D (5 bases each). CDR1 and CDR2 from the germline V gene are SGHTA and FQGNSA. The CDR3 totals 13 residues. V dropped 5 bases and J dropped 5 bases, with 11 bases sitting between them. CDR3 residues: CASSAGTGDTQYF. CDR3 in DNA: TGTGCCAGCAGCGCCGGGACGGGAGATACGCAGTATTTT.

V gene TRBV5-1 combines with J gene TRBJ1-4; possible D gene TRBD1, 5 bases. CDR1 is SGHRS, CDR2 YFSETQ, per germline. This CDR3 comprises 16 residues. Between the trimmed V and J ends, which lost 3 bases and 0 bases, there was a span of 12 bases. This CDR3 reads CASSSDGASTNEKLFF. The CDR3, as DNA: TGCGCCAGCAGCTCAGACGGGGCTTCAACTAATGAAAAACTGTTTTTT.

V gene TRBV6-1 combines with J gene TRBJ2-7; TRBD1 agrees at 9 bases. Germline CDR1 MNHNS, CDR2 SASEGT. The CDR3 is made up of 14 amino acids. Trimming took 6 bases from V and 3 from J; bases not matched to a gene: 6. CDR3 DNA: TGTGCCAGCAGGGACAGGGGACGCGTCTACGAGCAGTACTTC. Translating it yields CASRDRGRVYEQYF.

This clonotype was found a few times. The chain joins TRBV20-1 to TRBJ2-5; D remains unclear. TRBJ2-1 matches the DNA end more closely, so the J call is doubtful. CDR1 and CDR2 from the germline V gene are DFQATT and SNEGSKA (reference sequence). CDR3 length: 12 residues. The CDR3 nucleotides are TGCAGTGCTAGCCCCTCCGCCAGGGAGCAGTTCTTC. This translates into CSASPSAREQFF.

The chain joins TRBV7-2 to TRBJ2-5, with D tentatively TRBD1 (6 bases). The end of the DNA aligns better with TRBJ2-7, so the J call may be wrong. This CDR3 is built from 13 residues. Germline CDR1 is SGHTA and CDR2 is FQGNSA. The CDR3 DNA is TGTGCCAGCAGCCATCCAGGGGTCTACGAGCAGTACTTC. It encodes CASSHPGVYEQYF.

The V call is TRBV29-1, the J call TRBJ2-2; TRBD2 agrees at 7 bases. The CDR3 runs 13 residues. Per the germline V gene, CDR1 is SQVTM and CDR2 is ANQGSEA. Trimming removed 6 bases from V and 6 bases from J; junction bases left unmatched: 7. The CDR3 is CSVAGLVPGELFF. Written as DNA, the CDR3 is TGCAGCGTCGCCGGACTAGTGCCCGGGGAGCTGTTTTTT.

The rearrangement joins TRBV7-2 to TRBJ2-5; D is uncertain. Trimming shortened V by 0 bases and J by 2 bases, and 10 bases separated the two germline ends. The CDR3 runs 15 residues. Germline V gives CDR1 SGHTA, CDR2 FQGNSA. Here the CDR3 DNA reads TGTGCCAGCAGCTTAGCTTGGTCGCTTCAAGAGACCCAGTACTTC. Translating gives CASSLAWSLQETQYF.

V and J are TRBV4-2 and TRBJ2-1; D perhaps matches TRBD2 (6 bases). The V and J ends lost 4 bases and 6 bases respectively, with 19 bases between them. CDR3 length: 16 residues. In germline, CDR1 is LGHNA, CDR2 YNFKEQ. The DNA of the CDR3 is TGTGCCAGCAGCCCTACCCTAGGGCTTAGCGGCAATGAGCAGTTCTTC. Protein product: CASSPTLGLSGNEQFF.

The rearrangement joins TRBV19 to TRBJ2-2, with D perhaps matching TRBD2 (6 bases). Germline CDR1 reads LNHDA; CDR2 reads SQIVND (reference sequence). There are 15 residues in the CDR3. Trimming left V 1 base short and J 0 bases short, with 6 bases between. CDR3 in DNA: TGTGCCAGTAGTATAGGGGACTCGAACACCGGGGAGCTGTTTTTT. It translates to CASSIGDSNTGELFF. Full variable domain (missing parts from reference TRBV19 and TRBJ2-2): DGGITQSPKYLFRKEGQNVTLSCEQNLNHDAMYWYRQDPGQGLRLIYYSQIVNDFQKGDIAEGYSVSREKKESFPLTVTSAQKNPTAFYLCASSIGDSNTGELFFGEGSRLTVL.

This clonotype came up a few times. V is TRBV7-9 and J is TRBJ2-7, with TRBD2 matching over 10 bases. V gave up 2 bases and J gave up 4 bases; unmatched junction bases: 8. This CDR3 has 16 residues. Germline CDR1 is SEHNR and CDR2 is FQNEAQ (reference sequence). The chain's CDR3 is CASSLSSSGGRYEQYF. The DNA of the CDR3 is TGTGCCAGCAGCTTATCTTCTAGCGGGGGAAGGTACGAGCAGTACTTC.

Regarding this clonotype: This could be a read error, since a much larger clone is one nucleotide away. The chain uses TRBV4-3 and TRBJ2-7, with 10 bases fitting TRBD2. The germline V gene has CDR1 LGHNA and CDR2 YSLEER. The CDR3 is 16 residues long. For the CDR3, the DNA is TGCGCCAGCAGCCAAGACCCTAGCGGGGGACCCTACGAGCAGAACTTC. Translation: CASSQDPSGGPYEQNF.

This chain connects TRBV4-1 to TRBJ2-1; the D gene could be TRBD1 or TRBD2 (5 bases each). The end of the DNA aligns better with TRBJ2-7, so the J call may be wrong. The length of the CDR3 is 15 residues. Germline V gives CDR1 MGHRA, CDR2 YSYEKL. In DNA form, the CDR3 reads TGCGCCAGCAGCCCCACGAGGGACGGTTCCTACGAGCAGTACTTC. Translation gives CASSPTRDGSYEQYF.

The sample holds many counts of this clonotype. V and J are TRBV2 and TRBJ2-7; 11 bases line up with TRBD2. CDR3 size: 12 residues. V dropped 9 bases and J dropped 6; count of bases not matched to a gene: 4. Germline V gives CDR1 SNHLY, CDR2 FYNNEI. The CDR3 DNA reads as TGTGCCAGTCGACTAGCGGGGCTCGAGCAGTACTTC. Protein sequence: CASRLAGLEQYF.

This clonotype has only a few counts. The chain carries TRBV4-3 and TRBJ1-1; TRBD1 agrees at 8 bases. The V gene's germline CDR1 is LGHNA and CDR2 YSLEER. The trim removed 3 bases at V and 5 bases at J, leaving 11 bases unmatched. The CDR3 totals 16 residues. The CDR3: CASSQSQGAPGTEAFF. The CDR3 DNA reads TGCGCCAGCAGCCAGTCCCAGGGGGCGCCGGGTACTGAAGCTTTCTTT.